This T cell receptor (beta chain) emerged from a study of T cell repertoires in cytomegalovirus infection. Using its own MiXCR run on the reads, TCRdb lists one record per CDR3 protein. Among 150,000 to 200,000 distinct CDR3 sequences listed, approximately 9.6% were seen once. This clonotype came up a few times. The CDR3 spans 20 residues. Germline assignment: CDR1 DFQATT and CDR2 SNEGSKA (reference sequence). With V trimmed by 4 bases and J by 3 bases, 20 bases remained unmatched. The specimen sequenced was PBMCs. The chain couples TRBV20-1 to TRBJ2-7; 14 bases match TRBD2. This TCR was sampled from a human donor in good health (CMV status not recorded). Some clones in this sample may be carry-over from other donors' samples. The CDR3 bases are TGCAGTGCTATGAGGCCTGGGCCCGGGACTAGCGGGAGAGTATTCTACGAGCAGTACTTC. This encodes CSAMRPGPGTSGRVFYEQYF.